This entry is about one TCR beta chain. No antigen is known for it. CDR1 is MDHEN, CDR2 SYDVKM, per germline. The CDR3 is made up of 12 amino acids. Trimming took 5 bases from V and 4 from J, leaving 8 bases between them. The sample is drawn from a study of identifying expanded T cells in peripheral blood. Study findings and constraints: Clone count variance between approximately two-week samples rose with total template count. Differentially abundant clones: 1 to 1.5 between replicates, 16.4 at around 14 days, approximately 19 at four.

Collection occurred without any documented infections or immune events in donors. Sequencing was performed with immunoSEQ multiplex PCR; in TCRdb, only in-frame clones are kept and a portion is missing. Among about 91,000 clones, around 89% were seen once, and the ten largest hold approximately 4%. This receptor was taken from a person between 18 and 69 years old in good health. The V and J genes are TRBV28 and TRBJ1-2; no reliable D call. Material for sequencing was blood. The CDR3 DNA is TGTGCCAGCAGTATCGGGAGCTATGGCTACACCTTC. This sequence encodes CASSIGSYGYTF.